This TCR beta chain was found in a study of shared clonotypes between healthy human individuals. The CDR3 extends over 13 amino acids. Trimming shortened V by 6 bases and J by 5 bases, and 11 bases separated the two germline ends. In germline, CDR1 is LNHDA, CDR2 SQIVND (reference sequence). TCRdb's table, derived via immunoSEQ multiplex PCR, lists solely in-frame clones and lacks some. The data show fewer than 850,000 clones, with about two thirds seen just once and approximately 1.8% held by the top ten. The receptor comes from a woman aged 25 to 39 in good health. The sample taken for sequencing was memory CD4+ T cells sorted from blood. The sample's subset: CD45RA-negative fraction. The chain carries TRBV19 and TRBJ2-1; D might be TRBD1 (6 bases). In DNA, the CDR3 is TGTGCCAGTAGCGGACAGAACGACAATGAGCAGTTCTTC. This gives the protein CASSGQNDNEQFF.